The TCR beta chain under discussion was sequenced for a study of T-cell reconstitution after alpha-beta-depleted transplantation in children. V gave up 1 base and J gave up 0 bases, with 7 bases separating them. This CDR3 comprises 13 residues. Germline values: CDR1 DFQATT, CDR2 SNEGSKA (reference sequence). Construction of the TCRbeta library involved unique molecular identifiers. A single record per CDR3 protein comes from TCRdb applying MiXCR to the PCR reads. The table records some 640,000 distinct CDR3 sequences, approximately 16% of them present only once. There are many counts of this clonotype.

This sample comprised PBMCs from the stem cell graft donor, obtained from the stem cell graft. The clonotype comes from a human donor who donated a stem cell graft to a child with acute myeloid leukemia. The chain employs TRBV20-1 and TRBJ2-7; no clear D. For the CDR3, the DNA is TGCAGTGCTAGAGTAACGGACTCCTACGAGCAGTACTTC. Translating it yields CSARVTDSYEQYF.